What follows are 2 T cell receptor beta chains derived from one specimen sequenced in a study of T cell repertoires in cytomegalovirus infection. MiXCR was run by TCRdb on the reads, yielding one entry per CDR3 protein. The sample yields around 300,000 distinct CDR3 sequences, under 30% seen once. The sequencing input was PBMCs. These receptor sequences come from a human donor in good health (CMV status not recorded). Some clones in this sample may be carry-over from other donors' samples.

This clonotype was detected a few times. The J gene is TRBJ1-1, the V gene TRBV27, with a weak D call TRBD1 (6 bases). Germline CDR1 reads MNHEY; CDR2 reads SMNVEV (reference sequence). The CDR3 spans 14 residues. V was clipped by 5 bases and J by 1 base, with 11 bases between them. DNA of the CDR3: TGTGCCAGCAGTAAACAGACAGGGAACACTGAAGCTTTCTTT. It yields the protein CASSKQTGNTEAFF.

The sample holds a few counts of this clonotype. The V gene is TRBV29-1, the J gene TRBJ2-5, with 8 bases lining up with TRBD2. V lost 1 base and J lost 5; bases outside the gene matches: 9. From germline, CDR1 is SQVTM and CDR2 ANQGSEA. CDR3 length: 15 amino acids. This CDR3 is CSVEAFERGMETQYF. In DNA form, the CDR3 reads TGCAGCGTTGAAGCGTTCGAGCGGGGGATGGAGACCCAGTACTTC.